The count of the clone carrying this T cell receptor beta chain is one. Its matching antigen is unknown. This entry belongs to a study of T cell responses to AZD1222 COVID-19 vaccine. General study results and limits: Only a handful of people who got AZD1222 tested seropositive at baseline.

Produced via immunoSEQ multiplex PCR; TCRdb's table is partial and in-frame only. This repertoire shows approximately 150,000 clones, about 92% found once; its top ten account for approximately 6.3%. Trimming took 0 bases from V and 7 from J, leaving 14 bases between them. This CDR3 is built from 15 residues. The germline CDR1 and CDR2 sequences are SGDLS and YYNGEE. The specimen was peripheral blood, collected 28 days after the second AZD1222 dose. The receptor was isolated from an adult who received the AZD1222 COVID-19 vaccine. This rearrangement joins TRBV9 to TRBJ1-3, with TRBD1 as a possible D gene (6 bases). This CDR3 reads CASSVVGSGANTIYF. DNA of the CDR3: TGTGCCAGCAGCGTAGTAGGCTCAGGGGCGAACACCATATATTTT.